This TCR beta chain was recorded in a study of sequential checkpoint blockade in melanoma (dated by TCRdb to the late 2010s). Background on the whole study: In a 1:1 randomization, patients received either first-line nivolumab then ipilimumab (arm A) or ipilimumab then nivolumab (arm B). The same lesion was the source of approximately 80% of the matched pre- and post-treatment tumor biopsy pairs. Maintenance nivolumab came after both trial sequences. DNA from roughly 92 pretreatment melanoma tumor samples was subjected to TCRbeta immunosequencing. For around 21 patients, matched tumor biopsies were obtained before treatment and at week 13, following single-agent nivolumab (arm A) or ipilimumab (arm B).

This clone has more than one count but fewer than ten. Its target antigen remains unknown. No base qualities exist here, and no much larger clone lies one base off it. In light of the paper, this sample's treatment or condition label describes: randomized to nivolumab then ipilimumab (arm A) or the reverse (arm B). Prior DNA-damaging chemotherapy had not been received by any trial patient. The samples were obtained from melanoma patients enrolled in CheckMate 064, an open-label, randomized phase II trial testing sequential checkpoint blockade. Genomic DNA from formalin-fixed paraffin-embedded (FFPE) tissue samples was used for tumor TCR sequencing. Overall results and qualifications from the work: Patients with increases in tumor T-cell fraction and clonality by week 13 were approximately 30 times more likely to achieve clinical benefit. PD-L1 staining and CD8+ T-cell counts correlated with tumor T-cell fraction and clonality, whereas mutational load did not. Small sample sizes and reduced statistical power limited the within-arm analyses of tumor T-cell fraction. Larger, independent patient cohorts are needed to validate the response-prediction model that combines TCR metrics and mutation burden. Among patients in arm A, the nivolumab-first arm, pretreatment tumor TIL clonality was associated with response (P = .04).

CDR1 and CDR2, looked up from the germline V gene, are MDHEN and SYDVKM. Relative to germline, V is 4 bases shorter and J is 2 bases shorter, with 14 bases between their ends. There are 16 amino acids in the CDR3, from cysteine to phenylalanine inclusive. Here the CDR3 DNA is all that survives: 48 bases in frame from base 1. TCRbeta CDR3 regions were immunosequenced from genomic DNA with the immunoSEQ Assay. Genomic DNA was amplified by bias-controlled multiplex PCR before high-throughput sequencing. Processing in the source paper ran as follows. To quantify the absolute abundance of each unique TCRbeta CDR3 region, the sequences were collapsed and filtered. Clonality, defined as 1 minus Pielou's evenness, was calculated using only productive rearrangements. Tumor T-cell fraction was calculated by normalizing TCRbeta template counts to usable DNA, which was estimated from several housekeeping genes. Clones with significantly greater frequencies in on-treatment versus baseline samples were identified using a previously published method. This is the immuneACCESS table as TCRdb keeps it, with only in-frame sequences that have V and J called. A part of the clones is gone; compared with another copy, unresolved V genes explain less than half, and the rest is unexplained. The DNA was the basis for D and trimming; V, J and clone size are from that table. The sample contains some 2,000 clones, 15% to 20% of them found a single time. Roughly 20% of the sample is in the top ten clones.

In this chain, TRBV28 is recombined with TRBJ2-2, with TRBD1 tentatively as D gene (6 bases match). The sequencing used tumor tissue (inferred from file names), collected from a patient given nivolumab and ipilimumab in sequence. The sequence came from a human donor with melanoma. In nucleotide form, the sequence is TGTGCCAGCAGTTACGCCGGGACACATAACACCGGGGAGCTGTTTTTT. It is translated as CASSYAGTHNTGELFF.